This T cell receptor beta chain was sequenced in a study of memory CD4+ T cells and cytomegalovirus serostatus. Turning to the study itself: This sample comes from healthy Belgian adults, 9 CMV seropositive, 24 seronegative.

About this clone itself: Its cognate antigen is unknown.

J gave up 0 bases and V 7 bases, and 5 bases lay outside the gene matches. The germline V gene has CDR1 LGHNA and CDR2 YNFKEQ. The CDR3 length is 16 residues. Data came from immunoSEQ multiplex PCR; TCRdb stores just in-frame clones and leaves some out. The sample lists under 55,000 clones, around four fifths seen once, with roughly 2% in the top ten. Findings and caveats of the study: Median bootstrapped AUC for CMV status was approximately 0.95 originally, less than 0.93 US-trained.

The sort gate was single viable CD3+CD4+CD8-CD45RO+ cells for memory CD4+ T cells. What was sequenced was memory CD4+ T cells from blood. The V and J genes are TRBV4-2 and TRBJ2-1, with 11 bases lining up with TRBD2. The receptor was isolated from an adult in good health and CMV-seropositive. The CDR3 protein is CASNLAGGHSYNEQFF. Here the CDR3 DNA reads TGTGCCAGCAACCTAGCGGGAGGCCACTCCTACAATGAGCAGTTCTTC.